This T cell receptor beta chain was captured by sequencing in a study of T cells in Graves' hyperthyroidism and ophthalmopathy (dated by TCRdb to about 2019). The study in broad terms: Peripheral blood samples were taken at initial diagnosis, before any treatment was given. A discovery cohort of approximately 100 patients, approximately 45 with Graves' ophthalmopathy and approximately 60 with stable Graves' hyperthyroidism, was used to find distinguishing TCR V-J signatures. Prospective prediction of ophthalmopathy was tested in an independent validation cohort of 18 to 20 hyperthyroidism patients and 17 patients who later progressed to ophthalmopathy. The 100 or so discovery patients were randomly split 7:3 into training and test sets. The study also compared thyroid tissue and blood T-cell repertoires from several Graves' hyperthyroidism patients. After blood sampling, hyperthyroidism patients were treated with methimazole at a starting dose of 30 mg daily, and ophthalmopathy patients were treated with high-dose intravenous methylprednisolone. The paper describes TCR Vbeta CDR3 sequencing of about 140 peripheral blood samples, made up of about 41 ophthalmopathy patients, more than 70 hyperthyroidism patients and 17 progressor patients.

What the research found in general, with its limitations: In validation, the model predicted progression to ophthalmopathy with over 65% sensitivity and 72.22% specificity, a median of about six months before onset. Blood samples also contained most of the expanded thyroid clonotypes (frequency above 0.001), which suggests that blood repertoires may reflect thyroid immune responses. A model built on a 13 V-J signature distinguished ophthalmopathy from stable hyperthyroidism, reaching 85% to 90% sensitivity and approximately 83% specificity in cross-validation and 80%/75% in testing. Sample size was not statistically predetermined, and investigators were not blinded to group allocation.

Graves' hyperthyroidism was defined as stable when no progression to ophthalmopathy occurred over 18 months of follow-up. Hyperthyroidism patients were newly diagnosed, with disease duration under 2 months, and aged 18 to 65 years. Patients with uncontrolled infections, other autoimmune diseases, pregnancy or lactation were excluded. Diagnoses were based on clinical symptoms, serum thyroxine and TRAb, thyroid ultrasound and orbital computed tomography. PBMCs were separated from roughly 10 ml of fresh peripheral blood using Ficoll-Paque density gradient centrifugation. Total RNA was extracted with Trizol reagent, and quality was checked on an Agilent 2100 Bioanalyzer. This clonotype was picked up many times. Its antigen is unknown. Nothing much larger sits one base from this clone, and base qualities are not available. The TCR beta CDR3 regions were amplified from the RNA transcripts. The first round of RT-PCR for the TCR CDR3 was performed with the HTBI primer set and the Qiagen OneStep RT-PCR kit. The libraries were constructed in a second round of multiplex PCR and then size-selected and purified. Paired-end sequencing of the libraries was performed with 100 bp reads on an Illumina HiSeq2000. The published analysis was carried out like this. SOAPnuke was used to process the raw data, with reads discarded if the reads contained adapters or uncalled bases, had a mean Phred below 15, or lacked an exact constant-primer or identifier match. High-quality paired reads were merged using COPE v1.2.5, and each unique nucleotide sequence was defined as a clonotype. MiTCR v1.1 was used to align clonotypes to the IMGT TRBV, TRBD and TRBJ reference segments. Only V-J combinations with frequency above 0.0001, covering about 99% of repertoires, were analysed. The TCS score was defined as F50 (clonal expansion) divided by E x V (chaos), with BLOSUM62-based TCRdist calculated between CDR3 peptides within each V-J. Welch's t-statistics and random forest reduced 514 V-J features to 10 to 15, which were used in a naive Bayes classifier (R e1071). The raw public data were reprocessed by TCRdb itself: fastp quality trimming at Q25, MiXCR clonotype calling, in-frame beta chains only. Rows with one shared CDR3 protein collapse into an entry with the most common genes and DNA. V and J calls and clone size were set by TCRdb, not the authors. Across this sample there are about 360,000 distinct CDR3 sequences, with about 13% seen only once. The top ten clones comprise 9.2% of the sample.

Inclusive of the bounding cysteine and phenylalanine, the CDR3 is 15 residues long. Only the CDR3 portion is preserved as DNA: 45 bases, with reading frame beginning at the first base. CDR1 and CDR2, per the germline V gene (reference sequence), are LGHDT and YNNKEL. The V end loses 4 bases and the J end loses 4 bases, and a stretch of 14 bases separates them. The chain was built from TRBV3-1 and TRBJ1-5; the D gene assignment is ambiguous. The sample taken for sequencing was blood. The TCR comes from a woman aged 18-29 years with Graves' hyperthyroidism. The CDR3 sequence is CASSPAWGRNQPQHF. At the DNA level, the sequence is TGTGCCAGCAGCCCCGCCTGGGGTCGAAATCAGCCCCAGCATTTT.